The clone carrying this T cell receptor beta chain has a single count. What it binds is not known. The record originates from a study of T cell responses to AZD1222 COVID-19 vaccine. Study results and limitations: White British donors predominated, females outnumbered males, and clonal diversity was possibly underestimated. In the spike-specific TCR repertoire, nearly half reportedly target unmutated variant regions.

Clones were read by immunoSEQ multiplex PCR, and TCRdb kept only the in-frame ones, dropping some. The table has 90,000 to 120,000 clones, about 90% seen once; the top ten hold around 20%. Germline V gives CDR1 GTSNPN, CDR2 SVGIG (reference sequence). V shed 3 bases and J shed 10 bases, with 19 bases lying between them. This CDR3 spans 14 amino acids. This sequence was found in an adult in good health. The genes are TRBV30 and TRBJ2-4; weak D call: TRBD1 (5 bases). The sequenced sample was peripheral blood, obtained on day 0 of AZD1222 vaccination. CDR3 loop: CAWSSGPSSGIQYF. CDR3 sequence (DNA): TGTGCCTGGAGCTCGGGCCCCTCCTCAGGGATTCAGTACTTC.